This T cell receptor beta chain appears in the sequencing data of a study of cytomegalovirus exposure and HLA in healthy donors. The CDR3 spans 13 residues. Germline CDR1 SGHRS, CDR2 YFSETQ. 60 Vbeta and 13 Jbeta primers were used in PCR. Profiled with immunoSEQ multiplex PCR; TCRdb holds only in-frame clones, not every one. The table shows 110,000 to 150,000 clones, with approximately 81% occurring only once. The origin of this receptor is a boy younger than 10 in good health and CMV-seronegative. The rearrangement uses TRBV5-1 and TRBJ2-5; D might be TRBD1 (6 bases). The J call may be incorrect, as the DNA end agrees better with TRBJ2-7. Material for sequencing was PBMCs. CDR3 in DNA: TGCGCCAGCAGCCTAGGACAGTCCTACGAGCAGTACTTC. This sequence encodes CASSLGQSYEQYF.